The sample holds a few counts of the clone carrying this TCR beta chain. The CDR3 sequence is 18 residues long. Germline-derived CDR1 and CDR2 are MNHEY and SMNVEV (reference sequence). Trimming removed 5 bases from V and 0 bases from J; junction bases left unmatched: 13. The sample originates from a study of T cell changes during pregnancy in multiple sclerosis. The method was immunoSEQ multiplex PCR; TCRdb's version includes in-frame clones alone and lacks a portion of them. The sample has tens of thousands of clones; roughly 94% are singletons. This TCR was recovered from a female donor with multiple sclerosis, enrolled in a pregnancy study. Source: CD4+ T cells from peripheral blood mononuclear cells, taken after pregnancy. The genes are TRBV27 and TRBJ2-1; 7 nucleotides match TRBD1. CDR3 DNA: TGTGCCAGCAGTATGAGCAGGGGCTACAGGGGCTCCTACAATGAGCAGTTCTTC. It is translated as CASSMSRGYRGSYNEQFF.